Below, 23 T cell receptor beta chains from the same sample are listed, as sequenced in a study of blood T cells in healthy people across ages (dated by TCRdb to between 2015 and 2017). The library was produced with 5' RACE. These reads were obtained on an Illumina HiSeq 2500. A second roughly 6 to 12 cycle PCR used a sample-barcoded 5' primer and a J-beta primer mix. TCRdb cleaned the public reads at Q25 with fastp, built clones with MiXCR and kept in-frame beta chains. Duplicate CDR3 protein sequences are folded into a single record with the most common DNA and genes. The sample table shows about 600,000 distinct CDR3 sequences, and about 45% are seen once. In total, the top ten clones hold just under 25% of the sample. The sequenced sample consisted of blood. The source is an elderly man in good health.

The genes are TRBV12-3 or TRBV12-4 and TRBJ2-7; D gene uncertain. V was shortened by 2 bases and J by 7 bases, with 9 bases between the two germline ends. This CDR3 has 12 residues. The CDR3 DNA follows: TGTGCCAGCAGTTTACCTTCTACGGAGCAGTACTTC. It translates to CASSLPSTEQYF.

The rearrangement uses TRBV7-9 and TRBJ2-7, with TRBD2 matching 7 bases. With 4 bases clipped from V and 2 bases from J, the junction kept 5 bases outside the gene matches. Germline CDR1 is SEHNR and CDR2 is FQNEAQ (reference sequence). The CDR3 sequence is 14 residues long. CDR3 bases: TGTGCCAGCAGCTCAGAGCGGGGCACCTACGAGCAGTACTTC. Translating gives CASSSERGTYEQYF.

Only a few counts were recorded for this clonotype. The CDR3 protein is CASKNNRAGGTQYF. The CDR3 DNA sequence: TGTGCCAGCAAAAACAACAGGGCCGGCGGGACCCAGTACTTC. The chain uses TRBV7-2 and TRBJ2-5; perhaps TRBD1 as D (6 bases). CDR3 size: 14 residues. CDR1 is SGHTA and CDR2 is FQGNSA in the germline V gene. Trimming took 7 bases from V and 7 from J, leaving 19 bases between them.

As regards this clonotype: At one end the junction does not follow the germline gene, possibly because of a read error. The chain is built from TRBV4-3 and TRBJ2-1; 8 bases align to TRBD1. CDR3 length equals 16 residues. From germline, CDR1 is LGHNA and CDR2 YSLEER. The CDR3 here is CANSLSTGAVYNEQFF. CDR3 DNA: TGCGCCAACAGCCTATCGACAGGGGCGGTTTACAATGAGCAGTTCTTC.

Points on this clonotype: A read error may account for a junction end that differs from germline. The chain is built from TRBV6-2 or TRBV6-3 and TRBJ1-2; D is possibly TRBD1 (5 bases). Germline V lookup: CDR1 MNHEY, CDR2 SVGEGT. The CDR3 runs to 13 residues. The DNA for the CDR3 is TGTGCCAGCAGCTACTGGGAGACAGACGGCTACACCTTC. The encoded protein is CASSYWETDGYTF.

The genes are TRBV20-1 and TRBJ2-5; D is ambiguous. The germline gives CDR1 DFQATT, CDR2 SNEGSKA (reference sequence). V lost 0 bases, J lost 1 base, and 9 bases lay in between. The CDR3 is made up of 14 amino acids. In DNA, the CDR3 is TGCAGTGCTAGAGATTTAAGACGCCAAGAGACCCAGTACTTC. Amino acid sequence: CSARDLRRQETQYF.

This clonotype came up many times. The J gene is TRBJ2-7, the V gene TRBV6-6; D not certain. The length of the CDR3 is 12 residues. V lost 5 bases and J 9 bases, leaving 14 bases between the germline ends. The germline V gene encodes CDR1 MNHNY and CDR2 SVGAGI (reference sequence). CDR3 region: CASSDGPTRQYF. The DNA of the CDR3 is TGTGCCAGCAGTGACGGGCCTACCCGGCAGTACTTC.

The sample holds a few counts of this clonotype. The chain employs TRBV5-8 and TRBJ2-3, with a tentative D call TRBD2 (5 bases). The germline V gene has CDR1 SGHTS and CDR2 YDEGEE. With 1 base removed from V and 5 bases from J, the gap between germline ends came to 11 bases. The CDR3 runs 14 residues. The CDR3 nucleotides read TGTGCCAGCAGCTTGAGAGGGAATGGAGATACGCAGTATTTT. Protein: CASSLRGNGDTQYF.

This clonotype was observed a few times. V is TRBV29-1 and J is TRBJ2-1; D call uncertain. The CDR3 spans 12 residues. CDR1 and CDR2 from the germline V gene are SQVTM and ANQGSEA. The V and J ends lost 8 bases and 5 bases respectively, with 13 bases between them. The CDR3 loop reads CSPPRGHNEQFF. For the CDR3, the DNA is TGCAGCCCCCCCAGAGGACACAATGAGCAGTTCTTC.

The V call is TRBV7-9, the J call TRBJ2-1; 7 bases fit TRBD1. Germline V gives CDR1 SEHNR, CDR2 FQNEAQ (reference sequence). This CDR3 has 15 amino acids. Germline trimming cut 3 bases from V and 6 bases from J; bases unmatched to any gene: 8. This chain's CDR3 is CASSFGSQGINEQFF. The CDR3 region has the DNA TGTGCCAGCAGCTTCGGATCACAGGGGATCAATGAGCAGTTCTTC.

A remark on this clonotype: A much bigger clone sits one base away, suggesting this may be a read error. This chain links TRBV27 with TRBJ2-1; 7 positions match TRBD2. The length of the CDR3 is 15 residues. Germline assignment: CDR1 MNHEY and CDR2 SMNVEV (reference sequence). After removal of 6 bases from V and 0 bases from J, the junction contained 5 bases not matched to a gene. The CDR3 is CASRWGGSSYNEQFF. CDR3 nucleotide sequence: TGTGCCAGCAGATGGGGAGGGAGCTCCTACAATGAGCAGTTCTTC.

The gene calls are TRBV6-2 or TRBV6-3 and TRBJ1-2; a possible D gene is TRBD1 (6 bases). CDR1 is MNHEY, CDR2 SVGEGT, per germline. This CDR3 has 17 amino acids. Between the trimmed V and J ends, which lost 6 bases and 4 bases, there was a span of 24 bases. The CDR3 nucleotides read TGTGCCAGCAGCTTCTCCCCGGGGACAAAAACCATCTATGGCTACACCTTC. Amino acids: CASSFSPGTKTIYGYTF.

The chain uses TRBV5-1 and TRBJ2-3, with 14 nucleotides matching TRBD2. Per the germline V gene, CDR1 is SGHRS and CDR2 is YFSETQ. The length of the CDR3 is 16 residues. V lost 3 bases to trimming and J lost 5 bases; unmatched junction nucleotides: 5. The CDR3 DNA reads TGCGCCAGCAGCTCTCGACTAGCGGGGGGGCAAGATACGCAGTATTTT. It is translated as CASSSRLAGGQDTQYF.

This clonotype was observed a handful of times. J is TRBJ2-1 and V is TRBV6-1; D gene ambiguous. The J call may be in error: the DNA end matches TRBJ2-7 better. This CDR3 is built from 15 residues. CDR1 MNHNS and CDR2 SASEGT come from the germline V gene. CDR3 sequence reads: CASSHSLDGDNEQYF. The CDR3 coding sequence is TGTGCCAGCAGTCACTCCCTGGACGGTGACAATGAGCAGTACTTC.

This clonotype was found many times. This rearrangement joins TRBV6-5 to TRBJ2-3; 12 nucleotides agree with TRBD2. The junction had 5 bases not matched to a gene; V was cut back by 6 bases and J by 4 bases. The CDR3 is 15 residues long. Germline values: CDR1 MNHEY, CDR2 SVGAGI. The chain's CDR3 is CASRILAGGSDTQYF. The CDR3 coding sequence is TGTGCCAGCAGAATACTAGCGGGAGGATCAGATACGCAGTATTTT.

Worth noting for this clonotype: Possible read error: a much larger clone is one base away. The chain employs TRBV6-5 and TRBJ2-1; D possibly corresponds to TRBD1 (6 bases). CDR3 length: 16 amino acids. The germline V gene has CDR1 MNHEY and CDR2 SVGAGI. V lost 5 bases and J lost 6, with 20 bases in between. CDR3 nucleotide sequence: TGTGCCAGCAGTCGCTTGTCCAGAGGACAGTGCAATGAGCAGTTCTTC. It encodes CASSRLSRGQCNEQFF.

In DNA form, the CDR3 reads TGCAGCGTTGAAAAGGGGGCGCCCACTGAAGCTTTCTTT. It encodes CSVEKGAPTEAFF. The chain joins TRBV29-1 to TRBJ1-1, with TRBD1 identical over 7 bases. Germline CDR1 and CDR2: SQVTM and ANQGSEA. This CDR3 is 13 amino acids long. The trim removed 2 bases at V and 4 bases at J, leaving 4 bases unmatched.

The chain recombines TRBV4-3 with TRBJ2-7, with TRBD2 as a possible D gene (5 bases). The germline CDR1 and CDR2 sequences are LGHNA and YSLEER. The CDR3 sequence is 15 residues long. Trimming took 1 base from V and 1 from J, leaving 11 bases between them. The CDR3 spells CASSQVQGGSYEQYF. CDR3 nucleotide sequence: TGCGCCAGCAGCCAAGTACAAGGCGGGTCCTACGAGCAGTACTTC.

The chain uses TRBV28 and TRBJ2-4; 7 nucleotides agree with TRBD2. Germline lookup yields CDR1 MDHEN and CDR2 SYDVKM. The CDR3 sequence is 17 residues long. Trimming took 2 bases from V and 2 from J; bases not matched to a gene: 9. The DNA for the CDR3 is TGTGCCAGCAGTTTACCGGGGAGCGGGGAGACCAAAAACATTCAGTACTTC. It encodes CASSLPGSGETKNIQYF.

This chain uses TRBV5-1 with TRBJ2-1; the D gene is possibly TRBD2 (6 bases). V was pared by 10 bases and J by 9 bases, with 17 bases between. CDR1 is SGHRS, CDR2 YFSETQ, per germline. The CDR3 runs to 12 residues. The CDR3: CASGPVGGEQFF. The DNA of the CDR3 is TGCGCCTCAGGCCCGGTGGGGGGTGAGCAGTTCTTC.

The rearrangement uses TRBV27 and TRBJ2-7, with D possibly matching TRBD1 (8 bases). The germline V gene encodes CDR1 MNHEY and CDR2 SMNVEV (reference sequence). Trimming stripped 4 bases from V and 2 bases from J, with 21 bases between. This CDR3 is built from 17 residues. The CDR3 reads CASSSPLGGTGTYEQYF. The CDR3 DNA reads as TGTGCCAGCAGTTCCCCGTTGGGAGGGACAGGCACCTACGAGCAGTACTTC.

The gene calls are TRBV7-9 and TRBJ1-6, with 9 nucleotides matching TRBD1. Looked up from germline, CDR1 is SEHNR and CDR2 is FQNEAQ (reference sequence). The ends lost 7 bases at V and 5 bases at J; junction bases unmatched: 3. The CDR3 is 14 residues long. The CDR3 is CASNRDRDNSPLHF. CDR3 bases: TGTGCCAGCAACCGGGACAGGGATAATTCACCCCTCCACTTT.

This clonotype came up a few times. The rearrangement joins TRBV20-1 to TRBJ2-1, with a possible D match to TRBD1 (5 bases). The better agreement between TRBJ2-7 and the DNA end casts doubt on the J call. The CDR3 length is 11 residues. Germline V gives CDR1 DFQATT, CDR2 SNEGSKA (reference sequence). This CDR3 is CSAGQAYEQYF. CDR3 DNA: TGCAGTGCGGGGCAAGCCTACGAGCAGTACTTC.